One and the same sample provided the 22 T cell receptor beta chains below, sequenced in a study of response to subunit inactivated influenza vaccine. TCRdb used MiXCR to reprocess the RT-PCR reads, holding one entry per CDR3 protein. Of roughly 710,000 distinct CDR3 sequences listed, approximately 14% are singletons. The sequencing here drew on PBMCs from blood, taken 14 to 15 days before vaccination. The receptors stem from a man aged 45-60 years who received an inactivated influenza vaccine.

This clonotype was counted only a few times. The rearrangement joins TRBV20-1 to TRBJ1-1; no reliable D call. Germline loops: CDR1 DFQATT, CDR2 SNEGSKA (reference sequence). The CDR3 totals 14 residues. With 3 bases removed from V and 2 bases from J, the gap between germline ends came to 13 bases. CDR3 amino acids: CSASGEFLNTEAFF. The DNA for the CDR3 is TGCAGTGCTAGTGGGGAATTCCTAAACACTGAAGCTTTCTTT.

The chain employs TRBV7-9 and TRBJ2-2; possibly TRBD1 for D (6 bases). Trimming shortened V by 5 bases and J by 4 bases, and 11 bases separated the two germline ends. The CDR3 is 14 residues long. CDR1 is SEHNR, CDR2 FQNEAQ, per germline (reference sequence). The CDR3: CASSITGFTGELFF. CDR3 bases: TGTGCCAGCAGCATCACAGGGTTCACCGGGGAGCTGTTTTTT.

The V gene is TRBV5-1, the J gene TRBJ2-1, with TRBD2 matching 14 bases. V shed 4 bases and J 0 bases; nucleotides not matched to a gene: 0. CDR1 is SGHRS, CDR2 YFSETQ, per germline. The CDR3 contains 16 residues. The CDR3 DNA reads TGCGCCAGCAGCGGGACTAGCGGGAGCTCCTACAATGAGCAGTTCTTC. Its translation: CASSGTSGSSYNEQFF.

The V and J genes are TRBV27 and TRBJ2-1, with 10 positions matching TRBD1. This CDR3 contains 15 residues. Germline V gene lookup returns CDR1 MNHEY and CDR2 SMNVEV (reference sequence). V was clipped by 0 bases and J by 7 bases; unmatched bases: 3. The CDR3 loop reads CASSLSTGGQNEQFF. The CDR3 DNA reads as TGTGCCAGCAGTTTATCGACAGGGGGCCAAAATGAGCAGTTCTTC.

This clonotype was detected only a few times. The chain links TRBV27 to TRBJ2-2; D is perhaps TRBD2 (6 bases). The CDR3 is made up of 18 amino acids. Per the germline V gene, CDR1 is MNHEY and CDR2 is SMNVEV (reference sequence). The V gene lost 3 bases and the J gene lost 0 bases, with 17 bases spanning the gap. CDR3 in DNA: TGTGCCAGCAGTTTTACGGGGACTTACTTCGCGAACACCGGGGAGCTGTTTTTT. Its translation is CASSFTGTYFANTGELFF.

This clonotype showed up many times. The chain is built from TRBV7-9 and TRBJ2-7; D not certain. Germline lookup yields CDR1 SEHNR and CDR2 FQNEAQ (reference sequence). V lost 5 bases to trimming and J lost 5 bases, with 13 bases between them. CDR3 size: 13 residues. The CDR3, as DNA: TGTGCCAGCAGCCTGGACCCGGGTCACGAGCAGTACTTC. Residues: CASSLDPGHEQYF.

This clonotype occurred many times. J is TRBJ2-7 and V is TRBV27; D is ambiguous. Trimming took off 5 bases at V and 7 bases at J, with 12 bases between the two ends. This CDR3 is built from 12 residues. The germline V gene encodes CDR1 MNHEY and CDR2 SMNVEV (reference sequence). CDR3 region: CASSTNLREQYF. CDR3 in DNA: TGTGCCAGCAGTACCAACCTACGAGAGCAGTACTTC.

This clonotype counts as medium-sized (0.01 to 0.1%). The J gene is TRBJ2-1, the V gene TRBV29-1; D unresolved. Trimming stripped 4 bases from V and 8 bases from J, with 9 bases between. The CDR3 extends over 11 amino acids. The germline V gene has CDR1 SQVTM and CDR2 ANQGSEA. The CDR3 here is CSVGFLDEQFF. DNA of the CDR3: TGCAGCGTTGGTTTCCTGGATGAGCAGTTCTTC.

V and J are TRBV4-2 and TRBJ2-5, with D perhaps matching TRBD2 (5 bases). Trimming removed 0 bases from V and 2 bases from J, with 10 bases in between. The CDR3 has 15 amino acids. CDR1 is LGHNA, CDR2 YNFKEQ, per germline. CDR3 in DNA: TGTGCCAGCAGCCAAGAGGGAGCTATACAAGAGACCCAGTACTTC. Amino acids: CASSQEGAIQETQYF.

The chain recombines TRBV27 with TRBJ2-7; 9 bases align to TRBD2. The germline CDR1 and CDR2 sequences are MNHEY and SMNVEV (reference sequence). V shed 6 bases, J shed 0 bases, and the junction held 6 bases outside the gene matches. The CDR3 length is 15 residues. The CDR3, as DNA: TGTGCCAGCAGCGCAGGACTAGCGTTCTCCTACGAGCAGTACTTC. Protein sequence: CASSAGLAFSYEQYF.

The chain uses TRBV2 and TRBJ2-2, with D tentatively TRBD1 (6 bases). The CDR3 consists of 14 residues. Deletions cut 8 bases from V and 5 bases from J, with 15 bases between. Germline values: CDR1 SNHLY, CDR2 FYNNEI. CDR3 sequence: CASASQGQTGELFF. CDR3 nucleotide sequence: TGTGCCAGCGCGTCGCAGGGACAAACCGGGGAGCTGTTTTTT.

This clonotype was detected a few times. J is TRBJ2-1 and V is TRBV5-1; D gene uncertain. V lost 1 base and J 7 bases, leaving 6 bases between the germline ends. Germline CDR1 and CDR2: SGHRS and YFSETQ. This CDR3 contains 12 residues. The CDR3 here is CASSLLPNEQFF. CDR3 in DNA: TGCGCCAGCAGCTTGTTGCCTAATGAGCAGTTCTTC.

V gene TRBV20-1 combines with J gene TRBJ2-7, with 7 bases aligning to TRBD2. V lost 3 bases to trimming and J lost 2 bases; unmatched junction nucleotides: 4. This CDR3 spans 13 amino acids. Germline V lookup: CDR1 DFQATT, CDR2 SNEGSKA (reference sequence). The CDR3 DNA follows: TGCAGTGCTAGCAGGGACTATCCCTACGAGCAGTACTTC. Protein product: CSASRDYPYEQYF.

In its sample, this clonotype was seen a few times. The rearrangement links TRBV4-3 to TRBJ2-3; tentative D call: TRBD1 (7 bases). There are 16 residues in the CDR3. Germline-derived CDR1 and CDR2 are LGHNA and YSLEER. The V and J ends lost 0 bases and 5 bases respectively, with 15 bases between them. CDR3 residues: CASSQDRYRGGDTQYF. The CDR3 DNA reads as TGCGCCAGCAGCCAAGATCGCTACAGGGGAGGAGATACGCAGTATTTT.

This clonotype was counted only a few times. The V and J genes are TRBV7-9 and TRBJ2-3; maybe TRBD1 (5 bases). The germline V and J ends were trimmed by 3 bases and 2 bases, with 12 bases remaining between them. The CDR3 sequence is 15 residues long. The germline gives CDR1 SEHNR, CDR2 FQNEAQ (reference sequence). CDR3 region: CASSFSQAFTDTQYF. CDR3 DNA: TGTGCCAGCAGCTTTTCACAGGCCTTCACAGATACGCAGTATTTT. The full variable domain, in which reference TRBV7-9 and TRBJ2-3 provide the parts outside the CDR3, is DTGVSQNPRHKITKRGQNVTFRCDPISEHNRLYWYRQTLGQGPEFLTYFQNEAQLEKSRLLSDRFSAERPKGSFSTLEIQRTEQGDSAMYLCASSFSQAFTDTQYFGPGTRLTVL.

The rearrangement uses TRBV6-1 and TRBJ1-6; D may be TRBD1 (6 bases). The CDR3 runs to 16 residues. V was trimmed by 6 bases and J by 10 bases, leaving 22 bases between them. CDR1 and CDR2 (germline): MNHNS, SASEGT. CDR3: CASSSTPQGPGSPLHF. CDR3 nucleotides: TGTGCCAGCAGCTCAACGCCACAGGGACCCGGGTCACCCCTCCACTTT.

This clonotype was seen at least ten times. This chain uses TRBV6-1 with TRBJ2-6; D is perhaps TRBD1 or TRBD2 (6 bases each). This CDR3 spans 18 amino acids. The germline V and J ends were trimmed by 5 bases and 0 bases, with 17 bases remaining between them. Germline-derived CDR1 and CDR2 are MNHNS and SASEGT. The CDR3: CASSLGGLLSSGANVLTF. CDR3 coding DNA: TGTGCCAGCAGTCTAGGGGGGCTATTAAGCTCTGGGGCCAACGTCCTGACTTTC.

This clonotype has more than one count but fewer than ten. This chain links TRBV7-3 with TRBJ2-5; TRBD2 agrees at 8 bases. The ends lost 2 bases at V and 0 bases at J; junction bases unmatched: 5. Per the germline V gene, CDR1 is SGHTA and CDR2 is FQGTGA. CDR3 length: 16 residues. CDR3 in DNA: TGTGCCAGCAGCTTACGGTGGCGGGAGGACCAAGAGACCCAGTACTTC. Amino acids: CASSLRWREDQETQYF.

This chain joins TRBV12-3 or TRBV12-4 and TRBJ1-3, with TRBD1 matching over 11 bases. V lost 6 bases and J lost 3; bases outside the gene matches: 7. The CDR3 covers 16 residues. The CDR3 reads CASRTGQGAFGNTIYF. The CDR3, as DNA: TGTGCCAGCAGGACCGGACAGGGGGCATTTGGAAACACCATATATTTT.

This chain uses TRBV4-3 with TRBJ2-3; no reliable D call. Germline V gene sequence: CDR1 LGHNA, CDR2 YSLEER. The CDR3 runs 13 residues. V lost 4 bases and J lost 4, with 9 bases in between. CDR3 nucleotide sequence: TGCGCCAGCAGCCCGACATGGGCAGATACGCAGTATTTT. Translation gives CASSPTWADTQYF.

The chain uses TRBV7-3 and TRBJ2-3; 11 bases are a match to TRBD2. The J segment lost 13 bases and the V segment lost 3 bases, leaving 9 bases of the junction unmatched. CDR1 is SGHTA and CDR2 is FQGTGA in the germline V gene. The CDR3 spans 14 residues. CDR3 sequence reads: CASSFGLAGTWKYF. In nucleotides, the CDR3 is TGTGCCAGCAGCTTTGGACTAGCGGGTACCTGGAAGTATTTT. The full variable domain, with the rest looked up from reference TRBV7-3 and TRBJ2-3, is GAGVSQTPSNKVTEKGKYVELRCDPISGHTALYWYRQSLGQGPEFLIYFQGTGAADDSGLPNDRFFAVRPEGSVSTLKIQRTERGDSAVYLCASSFGLAGTWKYFGPGTRLTVL.

The CDR3 coding sequence is TGTGCCAGCAGCAGGGGCAGACCCTACGAGCAGTACTTC. Protein product: CASSRGRPYEQYF. V gene TRBV28 combines with J gene TRBJ2-7; D perhaps matches TRBD1 (6 bases). This CDR3 region has 13 residues. The germline V gene encodes CDR1 MDHEN and CDR2 SYDVKM. The ends were cut back, 6 bases at V and 2 bases at J, with 11 bases in the middle.